Listed below are T cell receptor beta chains from one sample, sequenced in a study of cytomegalovirus exposure and HLA in healthy donors. Sequenced by immunoSEQ multiplex PCR; TCRdb stores in-frame clones only, minus some. The listing contains about 190,000 clones. Material for sequencing was PBMCs. These receptor sequences come from a man between 25 and 39 years old in good health and CMV-seronegative. CDR3s include the opening cysteine and the closing phenylalanine or tryptophan. The D gene is left open where the match is weak.

v_gene: TRBV6-6
d_gene: -
j_gene: TRBJ1-4
CDR3nt: TGTGCCAGCAGTGGACCCTCAGGGGCTGAAAAACTGTTTTTT
CDR3aa: CASSGPSGAEKLFF

v_gene: TRBV11-2
d_gene: -
j_gene: TRBJ1-2
CDR3nt: TGTGCCAGCAGCCCGACAGCCTATGGCTACACCTTC
CDR3aa: CASSPTAYGYTF

v_gene: TRBV10-1
d_gene: TRBD2
j_gene: TRBJ2-3
CDR3nt: TGCGCCAGCAGTGCGACTAGCGGGGGGACAGATACGCAGTATTTT
CDR3aa: CASSATSGGTDTQYF

v_gene: TRBV10-1
d_gene: -
j_gene: TRBJ2-3
CDR3nt: TGCGCCAGCAGTGAGTCTCTAGGGGCCCTGGATACGCAGTATTTT
CDR3aa: CASSESLGALDTQYF

v_gene: TRBV6-6
d_gene: TRBD1
j_gene: TRBJ2-7
CDR3nt: TGTGCCAGCAGTGCGACAGGGGGTACCGAGCAGTACTTC
CDR3aa: CASSATGGTEQYF

v_gene: TRBV25-1
d_gene: TRBD1
j_gene: TRBJ2-3
CDR3nt: TGTGCCAGCCGACAGGGTTACGGAGATACGCAGTATTTT
CDR3aa: CASRQGYGDTQYF

v_gene: TRBV28
d_gene: -
j_gene: TRBJ2-7
CDR3nt: TGTGCCAGCAGTTTATTTTTGGGAGCCACCGAGCAGTACTTC
CDR3aa: CASSLFLGATEQYF

v_gene: TRBV7-9
d_gene: TRBD1
j_gene: TRBJ1-1
CDR3nt: TGTGCCAGCAGCTTAGTTGGGACAGGGGCTGAAGCTTTCTTT
CDR3aa: CASSLVGTGAEAFF

v_gene: TRBV30
d_gene: TRBD1
j_gene: TRBJ1-3
CDR3nt: TGTGCCTATAGAGGGGGCCCTGGAAACACCATATATTTT
CDR3aa: CAYRGGPGNTIYF

v_gene: TRBV6-5
d_gene: TRBD2
j_gene: TRBJ2-3
CDR3nt: TGTGCCAGCAGTTACTCTGCGGGGGGCACAGATACGCAGTATTTT
CDR3aa: CASSYSAGGTDTQYF

v_gene: TRBV7-9
d_gene: TRBD1
j_gene: TRBJ1-1
CDR3nt: TGTGCCAGCAGCGCGGGGACAGGGACGAGGACTGAAGCTTTCTTT
CDR3aa: CASSAGTGTRTEAFF

v_gene: TRBV7-2
d_gene: TRBD2
j_gene: TRBJ2-4
CDR3nt: TGTGCCAGCAGCCTCCCTAGCGGGGGAGGAAAAAACATTCAGTACTTC
CDR3aa: CASSLPSGGGKNIQYF

v_gene: TRBV2
d_gene: -
j_gene: TRBJ1-5
CDR3nt: TGTGCCAGCAACCGGGAGAGCAATCAGCCCCAGCATTTT
CDR3aa: CASNRESNQPQHF

v_gene: TRBV10-3
d_gene: TRBD1
j_gene: TRBJ2-1
CDR3nt: TGTGCCATCAGTAATACGACAGGGAACAATGAGCAGTTCTTC
CDR3aa: CAISNTTGNNEQFF

v_gene: TRBV14
d_gene: TRBD1
j_gene: TRBJ1-2
CDR3nt: TGTGCCGGCAGCCTGACAGGGGGTGATGGCTACACCTTC
CDR3aa: CAGSLTGGDGYTF

v_gene: TRBV28
d_gene: -
j_gene: TRBJ1-1
CDR3nt: TGTGCCAGCCTATTACGCACTGAAGCTTTCTTT
CDR3aa: CASLLRTEAFF

v_gene: TRBV18
d_gene: -
j_gene: TRBJ1-2
CDR3nt: TGTGCCAGCTCGGATGCTGACACTTATGGCTACACCTTC
CDR3aa: CASSDADTYGYTF

v_gene: TRBV10-1
d_gene: TRBD2
j_gene: TRBJ2-5
CDR3nt: TGCGCGACAGAAAAGGGGGGGGCCGGGACTAGGGGAAAGACCCAGTACTTC
CDR3aa: CATEKGGAGTRGKTQYF

v_gene: TRBV4-2
d_gene: TRBD1
j_gene: TRBJ1-5
CDR3nt: TGTGCCAGCAGCCAAGACCCGGGACAGGGGCATCAGCCCCAGCATTTT
CDR3aa: CASSQDPGQGHQPQHF

v_gene: TRBV4-3
d_gene: TRBD1
j_gene: TRBJ1-1
CDR3nt: TGCGCCAGCAGCCAAGGGGACAGGGTGGACACTGAAGCTTTCTTT
CDR3aa: CASSQGDRVDTEAFF

v_gene: TRBV28
d_gene: TRBD2
j_gene: TRBJ2-2
CDR3nt: TGTGCCAGCAGTTTTCCCCGGACTAGCGGGAACACCGGGGAGCTGTTTTTT
CDR3aa: CASSFPRTSGNTGELFF

v_gene: TRBV4-3
d_gene: -
j_gene: TRBJ1-2
CDR3nt: TGCGCCAGCAGCCCGGCTACAGGGTGGAACTATGGCTACACCTTC
CDR3aa: CASSPATGWNYGYTF

v_gene: TRBV19
d_gene: TRBD1
j_gene: TRBJ1-1
CDR3nt: TGTGCCAGTAGTGTAGACAGGGAACGAGGGAACACTGAAGCTTTCTTT
CDR3aa: CASSVDRERGNTEAFF

v_gene: TRBV19
d_gene: TRBD2
j_gene: TRBJ2-2
CDR3nt: TGTGCCAGTAGTATCCCGGGACTAGCGGGGGCGAACACCGGGGAGCTGTTTTTT
CDR3aa: CASSIPGLAGANTGELFF

v_gene: TRBV7-8
d_gene: TRBD2
j_gene: TRBJ2-1
CDR3nt: TGTGCCAGCAGCTCGGGACTAGCGGGAGGGCCGAACTTCCTGGATGAGCAGTTCTTC
CDR3aa: CASSSGLAGGPNFLDEQFF

v_gene: TRBV5-1
d_gene: TRBD1
j_gene: TRBJ2-1
CDR3nt: TGCGCCAGCAGCCACACCGGGACAGCTTCTCGCAATGAGCAGTTCTTC
CDR3aa: CASSHTGTASRNEQFF

v_gene: TRBV28
d_gene: TRBD1
j_gene: TRBJ2-7
CDR3nt: TGTGCCAGCAGTTTACAGGCCGGGACAGGGGACCACGAGCAGTACTTC
CDR3aa: CASSLQAGTGDHEQYF

v_gene: TRBV5-1
d_gene: TRBD2
j_gene: TRBJ2-1
CDR3nt: TGCGCCAGCAGCTTGATAGGGACTAGCGGGAGGACCTACAATGAGCAGTTCTTC
CDR3aa: CASSLIGTSGRTYNEQFF

v_gene: TRBV29-1
d_gene: -
j_gene: TRBJ1-1
CDR3nt: TGCAGCGTTGAATACGGCGGAGCGGGGGGCGCGTTCTACACTGAAGCTTTCTTT
CDR3aa: CSVEYGGAGGAFYTEAFF

v_gene: TRBV19
d_gene: TRBD1
j_gene: TRBJ1-4
CDR3nt: TGTGCCAGCGGGAAAATCCAGGGGGCGGCTGAAAAACTGTTTTTT
CDR3aa: CASGKIQGAAEKLFF

v_gene: TRBV13
d_gene: -
j_gene: TRBJ1-1
CDR3nt: TGTGCCAGCAGCTTAGAACGGGGCACTGAAGCTTTCTTT
CDR3aa: CASSLERGTEAFF

v_gene: TRBV5-1
d_gene: -
j_gene: TRBJ2-7
CDR3nt: TGCGCCAGCAGCTTGACGGCCTACGAGCAGTACTTC
CDR3aa: CASSLTAYEQYF

v_gene: TRBV10-3
d_gene: -
j_gene: TRBJ2-1
CDR3nt: TGTGCCATCAGTGGGGAGCGGGCTCTCGACAATGAGCAGTTCTTC
CDR3aa: CAISGERALDNEQFF

v_gene: TRBV7-9
d_gene: -
j_gene: TRBJ2-7
CDR3nt: TGTGCCAGCACCATCGGGGAGTTCGAGCAGTACTTC
CDR3aa: CASTIGEFEQYF

v_gene: TRBV30
d_gene: -
j_gene: TRBJ1-5
CDR3nt: TGTGCTGCCGAGGGTTCGGGCAATCAGCCCCAGCATTTT
CDR3aa: CAAEGSGNQPQHF

v_gene: TRBV6-1
d_gene: TRBD2
j_gene: TRBJ2-5
CDR3nt: TGTGCCAGCAGTGAAGTTGGGCTGGCCGGGGGGGGAGAGACCCAGTACTTC
CDR3aa: CASSEVGLAGGGETQYF

v_gene: TRBV7-6
d_gene: TRBD1
j_gene: TRBJ2-7
CDR3nt: TGTGCCAGCAGCCCACAGGGGACCTACGAGCAGTACTTC
CDR3aa: CASSPQGTYEQYF

v_gene: TRBV30
d_gene: TRBD1
j_gene: TRBJ1-1
CDR3nt: TGTGCCGGCCGGAGACAGGGCGGAAACACTGAAGCTTTCTTT
CDR3aa: CAGRRQGGNTEAFF

v_gene: TRBV7-8
d_gene: -
j_gene: TRBJ2-2
CDR3nt: TGTGCCAGCAGCTTAGAAACTTTAGACACCGGGGAGCTGTTTTTT
CDR3aa: CASSLETLDTGELFF